Each of the 10 T cell receptor beta chains below was sequenced from the same sample in a study of control samples from healthy donors and cancer patients. Data came from immunoSEQ multiplex PCR; TCRdb stores just in-frame clones and leaves some out. In the table there are 98,000 or so clones, roughly four fifths of which are singletons. Sequencing was done on a sample of blood. All receptors derive from a man between 60 and 70 years old in good health.

The V gene is TRBV5-4, the J gene TRBJ2-3; 7 bases agree with TRBD1. The germline V gene encodes CDR1 SGHNT and CDR2 YYREEE (reference sequence). The CDR3 sequence is 15 residues long. Trimming at V came to 0 bases and at J to 1 base, leaving 2 bases not matched to a gene. As DNA, the CDR3 is TGTGCCAGCAGCTTGGAGGGGGCTGGCACAGATACGCAGTATTTT. Encoded protein: CASSLEGAGTDTQYF.

In this sample, this clone turned up once. The chain uses TRBV5-5 and TRBJ1-5; the D is unclear. Trimming cost V 2 bases and J 0 bases, with 12 bases left between them. The CDR3 spans 16 residues. Germline CDR1 and CDR2: SGHKS and YYEKEE (reference sequence). The CDR3 nucleotides read TGTGCCAGCAGCTTTTCGGGTGCGTATAGCAATCAGCCCCAGCATTTT. Encoded protein: CASSFSGAYSNQPQHF.

This clone was found a few times. The chain combines TRBV11-2 with TRBJ2-7; 7 bases line up with TRBD1. From germline, CDR1 is SGHAT and CDR2 FQNNGV. The V gene end was trimmed by 1 base and the J gene end by 5 bases; junction bases not matched to a gene: 8. The CDR3 is 15 amino acids. The CDR3 is CASSLARGYGDEQYF. The CDR3 coding sequence is TGTGCCAGCAGCTTAGCCAGGGGGTATGGCGACGAGCAGTACTTC.

The chain recombines TRBV24-1 with TRBJ2-3; D might be TRBD1 or TRBD2, each matching 5 bases. Germline CDR1 and CDR2: KGHDR and SFDVKD. The CDR3 runs 16 residues. Trimming removed 5 bases at V and 2 bases at J, with 16 bases between. Here the CDR3 DNA reads TGTGCCACCAGTGGACAGTCCTCCGGGACCACAGATACGCAGTATTTT. Translating gives CATSGQSSGTTDTQYF.

This rearrangement joins TRBV9 to TRBJ2-7; 8 nucleotides align to TRBD1. CDR3 length: 14 amino acids. V lost 5 bases and J lost 5; bases outside the gene matches: 9. The germline gives CDR1 SGDLS, CDR2 YYNGEE. The CDR3 spells CASSGGQGADEQYF. The CDR3 DNA is TGTGCCAGCAGTGGGGGGCAGGGGGCGGACGAGCAGTACTTC.

The chain joins TRBV9 to TRBJ2-1; no definite D call. The V end was cut by 1 base, the J end by 3 bases, with 5 bases between. CDR1 is SGDLS and CDR2 is YYNGEE in the germline V gene. The CDR3 has 13 amino acids. CDR3 in amino acids: CASSVQDYNEQFF. CDR3 bases: TGTGCCAGCAGCGTACAGGACTACAATGAGCAGTTCTTC.

This clone was observed a few times. The chain recombines TRBV5-4 with TRBJ1-3; D is perhaps TRBD1 (6 bases). The CDR3 is 15 residues long. Germline CDR1 and CDR2: SGHNT and YYREEE (reference sequence). Trimming pared 0 bases from V and 4 bases from J, leaving 11 bases between. The chain's CDR3 is CASSLDGGAGNTIYF. The CDR3 DNA follows: TGTGCCAGCAGCTTGGATGGGGGCGCAGGAAACACCATATATTTT.

The chain employs TRBV3-1 (or the pseudogene TRBV3-2) and TRBJ2-1; D is undetermined. The CDR3 totals 15 residues. Per the germline V gene, CDR1 is LGHDT and CDR2 is YNNKEL (reference sequence). Trimming removed 4 bases at V and 0 bases at J, with 10 bases between. The CDR3 region is CASSPDVGSYNEQFF. The CDR3 region has the DNA TGTGCCAGCAGCCCAGACGTGGGCTCCTACAATGAGCAGTTCTTC.

The chain joins TRBV7-6 to TRBJ2-5, with 9 bases matching TRBD2. The V gene end was trimmed by 1 base and the J gene end by 2 bases; junction bases not matched to a gene: 5. Germline values: CDR1 SGHVS, CDR2 FNYEAQ. There are 16 residues in the CDR3. The CDR3 here is CASSLGTTSGQETQYF. CDR3 coding DNA: TGTGCCAGCAGCTTAGGTACGACTAGCGGACAAGAGACCCAGTACTTC.

The chain employs TRBV19 and TRBJ1-3; no definite D call. The CDR3 is 13 amino acids. V was pared by 3 bases and J by 0 bases, with 3 bases between. Germline V gene sequence: CDR1 LNHDA, CDR2 SQIVND (reference sequence). CDR3 amino acids: CASSINSGNTIYF. The DNA for the CDR3 is TGTGCCAGTAGTATCAACTCTGGAAACACCATATATTTT.